Given below is one T cell receptor (beta chain) in context. The data are from a study of cytomegalovirus exposure and HLA in healthy donors. The CDR3 spans 15 residues. V lost 4 bases to trimming and J lost 0 bases, with 9 bases between them. Germline lookup yields CDR1 KGHSH and CDR2 LQKENI. Primers: 60 Vbeta forward and 13 Jbeta reverse. Produced via immunoSEQ multiplex PCR; TCRdb's table is partial and in-frame only. The sample holds tens of thousands of clones; approximately 82% are singletons and the top ten take around 2.9%. The chain recombines TRBV18 with TRBJ2-2; the D gene is possibly TRBD1 (6 bases). Sequenced sample: PBMCs. This TCR derives from a woman between 18 and 29 years old in good health and CMV-seronegative. The CDR3 DNA reads as TGTGCCAGCTCACGGACAGTTGCGAACACCGGGGAGCTGTTTTTT. It encodes CASSRTVANTGELFF.